This is a list of T cell receptor beta chains from one sample in a study of T-cell memory formation after mild COVID-19. TCRdb processed the 5' RACE reads anew with MiXCR; each CDR3 protein has one entry. The sample holds 29,000 or so distinct CDR3 sequences, approximately 12% seen once. The sequenced sample was PBMCs or a T cell subset sorted from them (not recorded which). These receptors were obtained from an adult woman who had mild COVID-19 (a few samples of this study predate the infection). Cell type and time point are not known. CDR3s include the opening cysteine and the closing phenylalanine or tryptophan. D genes are given only for firm matches. The listing skips clone size in some rows; elsewhere it reads once, few, many or a size class.

>TRBV27|15|many|TRBJ1-5|TRBD1
CASSLVGAGGQPQHF
TGTGCCAGCAGTTTGGTTGGGGCAGGGGGGCAGCCCCAGCATTTT
>TRBV12-3/TRBV12-4|15|many|TRBJ1-5|TRBD1
CASSPGTGKFQPQHF
TGTGCCAGCAGCCCCGGGACAGGGAAATTTCAGCCCCAGCATTTT
>TRBV7-3|14|NA|TRBJ2-3|NA
CASSPRGATDTQYF
TGTGCCAGCAGCCCACGGGGGGCCACAGATACGCAGTATTTT
>TRBV9|14|many|TRBJ2-1|TRBD1
CASSPRTGNNEQFF
TGTGCCAGCAGCCCCCGGACAGGGAACAATGAGCAGTTCTTC
>TRBV6-5|16|NA|TRBJ2-1|TRBD1
CASSVSQGNSYNEQFF
TGTGCCAGCAGTGTTTCACAGGGGAATTCCTACAATGAGCAGTTCTTC
>TRBV28|11|NA|TRBJ1-5|NA
CASGTDQPQHF
TGTGCCAGCGGGACGGATCAGCCCCAGCATTTT
>TRBV5-6|14|many|TRBJ1-2|NA
CASSSSTVYYGYTF
TGTGCCAGCAGCTCTTCGACAGTCTACTATGGCTACACCTTC
>TRBV14|17|many|TRBJ2-2|TRBD2
CASSHPGLAGDTGELFF
TGTGCCAGCAGCCACCCGGGACTAGCGGGAGACACCGGGGAGCTGTTTTTT
>TRBV15|17|many|TRBJ1-4|NA
CATSRDKGEATNEKLFF
TGTGCCACCAGCAGAGATAAAGGAGAGGCTACTAATGAAAAACTGTTTTTT
>TRBV29-1|13|many|TRBJ2-5|NA
CSVEDFGLETQYF
TGCAGCGTTGAAGATTTTGGATTGGAGACCCAGTACTTC
>TRBV30|15|few|TRBJ2-4|TRBD1
CAWSSGQGSKNIQYF
TGTGCCTGGAGCTCTGGACAGGGTTCCAAAAACATTCAGTACTTC
>TRBV29-1|13|many|TRBJ2-3|NA
CSVGGASTDTQYF
TGCAGCGTTGGGGGGGCAAGCACAGATACGCAGTATTTT
>TRBV7-9|12|many|TRBJ1-1|NA
CASSLLRTEAFF
TGTGCCAGCAGTCTCCTCCGCACTGAAGCTTTCTTT
>TRBV5-6|12|NA|TRBJ1-3|NA
CASSLGGNTIYF
TGTGCCAGCAGCTTGGGGGGAAACACCATATATTTT
>TRBV5-5|17|many|TRBJ2-2|NA
CASSSSPRGPSTGELFF
TGTGCCAGCAGCTCCAGTCCGCGGGGGCCCAGCACCGGGGAGCTGTTTTTT
>TRBV29-1|14|many|TRBJ1-1|TRBD1
CSVEKGAKDTEAFF
TGCAGCGTTGAGAAGGGGGCAAAGGACACTGAAGCTTTCTTT
>TRBV5-4|15|many|TRBJ2-5|TRBD2
CASSSTGGSQETQYF
TGTGCCAGCAGCTCGACGGGGGGGAGCCAAGAGACCCAGTACTTC
>TRBV4-2|14|many|TRBJ1-1|NA
CASSQDRSGPEAFF
TGTGCCAGCAGCCAAGATAGATCCGGACCTGAAGCTTTCTTT
>TRBV10-3|14|many|TRBJ2-2|NA
CAISGREDTGELFF
TGTGCCATCAGTGGCCGTGAGGACACCGGGGAGCTGTTTTTT
>TRBV6-5|15|many|TRBJ1-5|NA
CASSYRRGGNQPQHF
TGTGCCAGCAGTTACCGCAGGGGAGGCAATCAGCCCCAGCATTTT
>TRBV4-1|17|NA|TRBJ2-1|TRBD2
CASSRGGGLAVYNEQFF
TGCGCCAGCAGCCGGGGTGGTGGACTAGCGGTATACAATGAGCAGTTCTTC
>TRBV25-1|14|many|TRBJ2-3|TRBD2
CASSVGLAEDTQYF
TGTGCCAGCAGTGTGGGACTAGCGGAAGATACGCAGTATTTT
>TRBV12-3/TRBV12-4|18|few|TRBJ1-5|TRBD1
CASSPGTGKDYSNQPQHF
TGTGCCAGCAGCCCTGGGACAGGGAAGGATTATAGCAATCAGCCCCAGCATTTT